This entry lists 2 T cell receptor beta chains sequenced from one sample in a study of CD8+CD57+ T cells in acquired aplastic anemia. Genomic DNA served as template for TCR beta VDJ and CDR3 profiling. TCRdb analysed the reads with MiXCR anew, one entry per CDR3 protein. Of about 180,000 distinct CDR3 sequences in the sample, around 45% were seen once. Material for sequencing was sorted CD4+, CD8+, or CD8+CD57+ T cells (not recorded which) from PBMCs. All receptors derive from a human donor in good health.

The chain uses TRBV7-2 and TRBJ2-2; 8 bases fit TRBD1. CDR3 length equals 12 residues. With 6 bases clipped from V and 10 bases from J, the junction kept 4 bases outside the gene matches. Germline CDR1 and CDR2: SGHTA and FQGNSA. As DNA, the CDR3 is TGTGCCAGCAGGTCAGGGGGCTTGGAGCTGTTTTTT. It is translated as CASRSGGLELFF. Based on the CDR3 plus reference TRBV7-2 and TRBJ2-2, the full variable domain is GAGVSQSPSNKVTEKGKDVELRCDPISGHTALYWYRQSLGQGLEFLIYFQGNSAPDKSGLPSDRFSAERTGGSVSTLTIQRTQQEDSAVYLCASRSGGLELFFGEGSRLTVL.

This clonotype showed up many times. V gene TRBV19 combines with J gene TRBJ2-1, with TRBD1 identical over 7 bases. Germline V gene sequence: CDR1 LNHDA, CDR2 SQIVND (reference sequence). The CDR3 extends over 14 amino acids. Trimming took 6 bases from V and 9 from J; bases not matched to a gene: 11. In DNA, the CDR3 is TGTGCCAGTAGCCGGGACAGCCGGTTTGGTGAGCAGTTCTTC. The encoded protein is CASSRDSRFGEQFF. The full variable domain, with the rest looked up from reference TRBV19 and TRBJ2-1, is DGGITQSPKYLFRKEGQNVTLSCEQNLNHDAMYWYRQDPGQGLRLIYYSQIVNDFQKGDIAEGYSVSREKKESFPLTVTSAQKNPTAFYLCASSRDSRFGEQFFGPGTRLTVL.